This paragraph covers one TCR beta chain sequence. This clonotype turned up a few times. No cognate antigen has been identified for it. The input lacks base qualities; no much larger clone sits a single base away. These data belong to a study of molecular identifiers for immune sequencing clone quantification listed by TCRdb under 2018. In terms of the full investigation: For a replicate experiment, RNA from around 20,000 or 100,000 naive CD8 T cells was divided into five aliquots, of which four were sequenced. The study was a methods study using CD8 T cells to benchmark molecular-identifier clustering-based TCR repertoire sequencing (MIDCIRS) and TCR RNA copy counting. Here is what the overall study found, with its caveats: Spiked-in Jurkat TCR RNA (approximately 10 copies' worth), which is not part of the donor repertoire, was contained in the naive libraries. When barcode sub-clustering was omitted, TCR diversity was inflated by chimeric consensus sequences, with chimeras reaching as high as 47%. Modeling gave about 3.3 recovered TCR RNA copies per cell versus about 10 by digital PCR, implying 25% to 30% capture efficiency. In CMV-specific effector cells, over 97% of molecules were held by clones above 20 RNA copies, whereas under 1% of molecules were held by such clones in naive cells. The sizes of highly expanded clones could end up underestimated when identical TCR molecules share a barcode. Spiked-in Jurkat TCR RNA equivalent to a single cell was reported to be detectable even among more than 900,000 naive CD8 T cells.

V loses 6 bases at its end and J loses 0 bases; junction bases beyond the gene matches: 7. The CDR1 and CDR2 encoded by the germline V gene (reference sequence) are MNHNY and SVGAGI. Inclusive of the bounding cysteine and phenylalanine, the CDR3 is 15 residues long. CDR3 DNA only is kept here, 45 bases in frame from base 1. Libraries of naive CD8 T cells were generated from about 19,000 to 1,100,000 sorted cells, with 10%, 30% or 50% of the purified RNA used. Naive CD8 T cells were FACS-sorted as CD8+CD4-CCR7+CD45RA+ on a BD FACSAria II into RLT Plus buffer. Approximately 9 TCR copies' worth of Jurkat RNA were spiked into roughly 17,000-1,100,000 naive CD8 T cell samples to test detection sensitivity. CD8 T cells were enriched with RosetteSep CD8+ T Cell Enrichment Cocktail and Ficoll-Paque, followed by ACK red cell lysis. Library generation was performed with PCR. Sequencing was performed on a NextSeq 500. Bulk TCR libraries were prepared as previously described, using TCR primers listed in Table S5. The Qiagen AllPrep DNA/RNA kit was used to purify total RNA. Before any analysis, reads coming from multiple sequencing runs of the same library were combined into one pool. Per the authors' processing: Reads were retained only if the reads had an exact TCR constant sequence, and the retained reads were trimmed to 150 nt and grouped according to their 12-nt molecular barcodes. Reads inside each barcode group were sub-clustered using a 15% Levenshtein threshold, and a quality-weighted consensus sequence was constructed for each RNA molecule. Non-functional sequences were excluded, and lower-count sequences lying one edit away from another sequence were also excluded. Based on fitting two negative binomial distributions, any barcode sub-cluster with under 20% of the maximum read count was discarded. In TCRdb, the public reads were trimmed at Q25 with fastp and aligned with MiXCR, with productive beta chains retained. Each entry merges the rows of one CDR3 protein and shows their most common DNA and genes. These V and J calls originate from TCRdb's pipeline instead of the authors' own analysis. The sample table records about half a million distinct CDR3 sequences; about 25% of these occur just once. Jointly, the top ten make up around 0.79% of the sample.

The origin of this receptor is a human donor in good health. Some libraries in this study had Jurkat cell RNA spiked in. The chain is assembled from TRBV6-6 and TRBJ2-5; TRBD1 fits 7 bases in the junction. Sequenced: naive CD8+ T cells from blood, with Jurkat cell RNA spiked in. The cell subset or site label on this specimen signifies: FACS-sorted CD8+CD4-CCR7+CD45RA+ naive T cells. The CDR3 has the sequence CASSFGTEYQETQYF. Read as DNA, the sequence is TGTGCCAGCAGCTTCGGGACAGAGTACCAAGAGACCCAGTACTTC.